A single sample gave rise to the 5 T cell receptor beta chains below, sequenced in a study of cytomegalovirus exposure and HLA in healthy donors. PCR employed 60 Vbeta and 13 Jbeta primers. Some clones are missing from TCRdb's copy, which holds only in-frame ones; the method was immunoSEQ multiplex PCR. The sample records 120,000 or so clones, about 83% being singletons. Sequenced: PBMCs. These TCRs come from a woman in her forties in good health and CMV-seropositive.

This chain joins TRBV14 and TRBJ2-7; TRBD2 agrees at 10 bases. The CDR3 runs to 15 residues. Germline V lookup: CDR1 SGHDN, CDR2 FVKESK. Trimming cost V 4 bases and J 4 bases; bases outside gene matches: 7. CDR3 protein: CASSRTSGIRYEQYF. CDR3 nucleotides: TGTGCCAGCAGCCGAACTAGCGGGATAAGATACGAGCAGTACTTC. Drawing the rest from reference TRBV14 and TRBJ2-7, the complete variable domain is EAGVTQFPSHSVIEKGQTVTLRCDPISGHDNLYWYRRVMGKEIKFLLHFVKESKQDESGMPNNRFLAERTGGTYSTLKVQPAELEDSGVYFCASSRTSGIRYEQYFGPGTRLTVT.

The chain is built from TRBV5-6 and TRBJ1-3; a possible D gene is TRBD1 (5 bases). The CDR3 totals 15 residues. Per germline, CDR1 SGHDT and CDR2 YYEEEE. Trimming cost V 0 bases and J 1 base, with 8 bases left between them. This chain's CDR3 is CASSLGPGSGNTIYF. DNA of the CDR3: TGTGCCAGCAGCTTGGGCCCAGGGTCTGGAAACACCATATATTTT.

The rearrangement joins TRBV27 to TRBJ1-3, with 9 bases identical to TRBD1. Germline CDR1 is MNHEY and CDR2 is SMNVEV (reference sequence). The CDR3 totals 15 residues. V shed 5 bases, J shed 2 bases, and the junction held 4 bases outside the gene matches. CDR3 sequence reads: CASSRGDRAGNTIYF. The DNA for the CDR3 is TGTGCCAGCAGTCGCGGGGACAGGGCTGGAAACACCATATATTTT.

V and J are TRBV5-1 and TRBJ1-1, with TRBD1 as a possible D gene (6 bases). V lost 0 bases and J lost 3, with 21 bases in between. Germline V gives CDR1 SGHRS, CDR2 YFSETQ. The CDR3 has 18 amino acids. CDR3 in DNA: TGCGCCAGCAGCTTGGCCCTCGGGGGGCCGGGTGAACACACTGAAGCTTTCTTT. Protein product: CASSLALGGPGEHTEAFF. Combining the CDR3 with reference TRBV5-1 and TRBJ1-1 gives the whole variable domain KAGVTQTPRYLIKTRGQQVTLSCSPISGHRSVSWYQQTPGQGLQFLFEYFSETQRNKGNFPGRFSGRQFSNSRSEMNVSTLELGDSALYLCASSLALGGPGEHTEAFFGQGTRLTVV.

The CDR3 DNA reads as TGCAGCGTACCAGGGGATTATAGCAATCAGCCCCAGCATTTT. Encoded protein: CSVPGDYSNQPQHF. V gene TRBV29-1 combines with J gene TRBJ1-5; TRBD1 is a possible D gene (6 bases). Trimming removed 6 bases from V and 0 bases from J, with 12 bases in between. Germline assignment: CDR1 SQVTM and CDR2 ANQGSEA. CDR3 length: 14 residues.